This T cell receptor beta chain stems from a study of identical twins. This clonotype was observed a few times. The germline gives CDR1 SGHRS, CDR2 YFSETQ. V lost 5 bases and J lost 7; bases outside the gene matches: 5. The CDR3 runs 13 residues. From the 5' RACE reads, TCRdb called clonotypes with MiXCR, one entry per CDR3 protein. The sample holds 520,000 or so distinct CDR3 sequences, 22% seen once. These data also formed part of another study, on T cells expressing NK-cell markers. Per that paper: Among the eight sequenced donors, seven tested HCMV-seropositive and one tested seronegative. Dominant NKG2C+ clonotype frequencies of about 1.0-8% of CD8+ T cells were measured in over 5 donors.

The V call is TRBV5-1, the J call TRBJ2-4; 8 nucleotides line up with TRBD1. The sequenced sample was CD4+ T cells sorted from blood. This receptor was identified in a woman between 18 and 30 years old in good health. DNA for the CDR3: TGCGCCAGCAGGGCGAGGACAGGGAACATTCAGTACTTC. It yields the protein CASRARTGNIQYF.